This section outlines one T cell receptor (beta chain) sequence together with its context. Its antigen is still unknown. The data were taken from a study of breast tumors, draining lymph nodes, adjacent tissues. The CDR3 is 16 residues long. Germline CDR1 MRHNA, CDR2 SNTAGT. V was pared by 3 bases and J by 6 bases, with 18 bases between. Study-wide results and caveats: Most tumor T cells seemingly derive from lymph node, then expand in tumor. Tumor TCR diversity was below lymph nodes but above nontumor tissue.

Using its own MiXCR run on the multiplex PCR reads, TCRdb lists one record per CDR3 protein. Of some 170,000 distinct CDR3 sequences detected, around a third appear once; the ten largest clones hold around 3.5%. Samples came from axillary lymph nodes draining the breast cancer. This chain links TRBV6-4 with TRBJ1-3; no definite D call. Sequenced: axillary lymph node tissue. This TCR was recovered from a female donor with breast cancer. Some clones in this sample may be carry-over from other donors' samples. This chain's CDR3 is CASSDLRPSKANTIYF. CDR3 DNA sequence: TGTGCCAGCAGTGATTTGAGGCCGAGTAAGGCAAACACCATATATTTT.